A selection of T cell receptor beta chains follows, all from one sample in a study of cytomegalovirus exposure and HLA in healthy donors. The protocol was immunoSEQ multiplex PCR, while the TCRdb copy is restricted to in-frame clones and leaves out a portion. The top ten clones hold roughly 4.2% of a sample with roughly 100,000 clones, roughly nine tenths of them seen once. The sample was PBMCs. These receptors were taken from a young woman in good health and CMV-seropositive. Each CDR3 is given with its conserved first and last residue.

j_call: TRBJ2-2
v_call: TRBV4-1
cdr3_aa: CASSQESLTGPRRELFF

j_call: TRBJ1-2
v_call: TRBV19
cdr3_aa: CASRFTGGVYGYTF

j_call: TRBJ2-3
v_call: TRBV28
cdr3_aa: CASSSRGPSTDTQYF

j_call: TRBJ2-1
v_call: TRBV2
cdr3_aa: CASSDLAGGSYNEQFF

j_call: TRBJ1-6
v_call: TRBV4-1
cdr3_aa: CASSIGGHSPLHF

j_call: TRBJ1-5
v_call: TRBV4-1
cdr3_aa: CASSQDWTGSGQPQHF

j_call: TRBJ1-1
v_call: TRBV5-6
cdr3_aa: CASSTGGTRRNTEAFF

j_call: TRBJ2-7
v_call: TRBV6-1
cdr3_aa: CASSEYTGGRYEQYF

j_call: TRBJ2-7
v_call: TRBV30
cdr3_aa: CAWDSHDSEQYF

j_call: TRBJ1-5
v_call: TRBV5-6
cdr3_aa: CASSFFTGNQPQHF

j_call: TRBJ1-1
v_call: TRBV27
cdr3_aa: CASNLGRGTEAFF

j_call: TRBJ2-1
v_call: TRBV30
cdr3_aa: CAWSTASGRALSSYNEQFF

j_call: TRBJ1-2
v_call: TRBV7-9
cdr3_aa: CASSLAAGGLNYGYTF

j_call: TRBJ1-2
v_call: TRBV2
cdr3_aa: CASTMDSVYGYTF